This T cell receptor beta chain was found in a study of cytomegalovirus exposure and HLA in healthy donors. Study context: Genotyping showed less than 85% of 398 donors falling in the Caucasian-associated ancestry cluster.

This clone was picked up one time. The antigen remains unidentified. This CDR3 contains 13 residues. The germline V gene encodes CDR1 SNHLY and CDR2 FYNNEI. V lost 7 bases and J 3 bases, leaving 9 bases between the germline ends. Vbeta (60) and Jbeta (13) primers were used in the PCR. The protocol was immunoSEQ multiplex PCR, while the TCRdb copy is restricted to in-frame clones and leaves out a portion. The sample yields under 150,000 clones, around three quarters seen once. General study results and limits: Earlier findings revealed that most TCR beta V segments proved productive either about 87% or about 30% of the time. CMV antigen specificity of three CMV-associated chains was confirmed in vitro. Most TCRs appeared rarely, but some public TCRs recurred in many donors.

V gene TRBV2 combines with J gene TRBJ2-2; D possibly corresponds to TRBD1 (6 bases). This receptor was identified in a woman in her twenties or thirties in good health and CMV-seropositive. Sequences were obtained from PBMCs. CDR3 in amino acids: CASNRQDTGELFF. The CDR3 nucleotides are TGTGCCAGCAACCGACAGGACACCGGGGAGCTGTTTTTT. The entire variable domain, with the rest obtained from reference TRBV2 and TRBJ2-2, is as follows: EPEVTQTPSHQVTQMGQEVILRCVPISNHLYFYWYRQILGQKVEFLVSFYNNEISEKSEIFDDQFSVERPDGSNFTLKIRSTKLEDSAMYFCASNRQDTGELFFGEGSRLTVL.